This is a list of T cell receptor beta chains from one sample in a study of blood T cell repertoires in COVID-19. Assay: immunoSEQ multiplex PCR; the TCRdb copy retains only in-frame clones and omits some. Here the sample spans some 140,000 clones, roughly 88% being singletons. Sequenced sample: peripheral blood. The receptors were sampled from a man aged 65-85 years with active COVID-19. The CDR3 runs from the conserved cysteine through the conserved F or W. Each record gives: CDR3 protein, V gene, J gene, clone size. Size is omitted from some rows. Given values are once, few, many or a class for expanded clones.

CDR3: CASSQGRAGPYNEQFF
V: TRBV4-1
J: TRBJ2-1
size: .

CDR3: CASSLGGADTEAFF
V: TRBV3-1/TRBV3-2
J: TRBJ1-1
size: .

CDR3: CASSADRYNTGELFF
V: TRBV11-2
J: TRBJ2-2
size: .

CDR3: CASSPRGSGSYEQYF
V: TRBV6-6
J: TRBJ2-7
size: .

CDR3: CASSSWDRDGGYTF
V: TRBV27
J: TRBJ1-2
size: once

CDR3: CASSYDGTGAYEQYF
V: TRBV6-6
J: TRBJ2-7
size: .

CDR3: CASSLRSTTGTIGKLFF
V: TRBV7-9
J: TRBJ1-4
size: once

CDR3: CASSLAGGSDTEAFF
V: TRBV28
J: TRBJ1-1
size: .

CDR3: CASSHSLRTGSNEQFF
V: TRBV3-1/TRBV3-2
J: TRBJ2-1
size: .

CDR3: CASSQRHQGTEAFF
V: TRBV4-1
J: TRBJ1-1
size: .

CDR3: CASSESRSGNTIYF
V: TRBV6-1
J: TRBJ1-3
size: .

CDR3: CASSLGDRADEQFF
V: TRBV5-1
J: TRBJ2-1
size: once

CDR3: CASRRGLAGGPTSYNEQFF
V: TRBV19
J: TRBJ2-1
size: .